Sequencing of this TCR beta chain was carried out in a study of radiotherapy plus CTLA-4 blockade in lung cancer. Study details: Objective responses arose in roughly 20% of patients, and 25% to 35% experienced disease control. Study observations and caveats: Dynamics of early blood T cell clones, together with interferon-beta, were reportedly the best predictors of response. Subsequent to radiotherapy plus ipilimumab, tumor-derived TCR clones underwent expansion in blood.

Data came from immunoSEQ multiplex PCR; TCRdb stores just in-frame clones and leaves some out. In the table there are about 97,000 clones, 65% to 75% of which are singletons. As concerns this clone: The target antigen is unknown.

Germline-derived CDR1 and CDR2 are MNHEY and SVGAGI. Trimming took 10 bases from V and 4 from J; bases not matched to a gene: 4. The CDR3 contains 12 residues. It was focal radiation plus CTLA-4 blockade with ipilimumab that patients with chemo-refractory metastatic non-small-cell lung cancer received. The chain has TRBV6-5 and TRBJ1-1, with 9 bases lining up with TRBD1. The sequenced sample was peripheral blood, obtained from a patient treated with radiotherapy plus ipilimumab. The receptor's source is a human donor with non-small cell lung cancer who had a partial response to radiotherapy plus ipilimumab. Some clones in this sample may be carry-over from other donors' samples. CDR3 nucleotides: TGTGCCACTAACAGGGGGCTCACTGAAGCTTTCTTT. This encodes CATNRGLTEAFF.